This T cell receptor (beta chain) was profiled in a study of cytomegalovirus exposure and HLA in healthy donors. Losses at the gene ends were 3 bases for V and 2 bases for J; bases not matched to a gene: 6. The CDR3 is 16 amino acids. Per germline, CDR1 KGHSH and CDR2 LQKENI. Primers: 60 Vbeta forward and 13 Jbeta reverse. Method: immunoSEQ multiplex PCR; TCRdb's copy keeps in-frame clones and lacks some. Among 200,000 or so clones listed, roughly 80% were seen once. The chain employs TRBV18 and TRBJ1-2; 10 bases agree with TRBD1. The TCR was taken from a man aged 30 to 45 in good health and CMV-seronegative. Sequences were obtained from PBMCs. DNA of the CDR3: TGTGCCAGCTCACCCCGACAGGGGGCGGAGAACTATGGCTACACCTTC. This translates into CASSPRQGAENYGYTF. The whole variable domain, filled in from reference TRBV18 and TRBJ1-2, reads NAGVMQNPRHLVRRRGQEARLRCSPMKGHSHVYWYRQLPEEGLKFMVYLQKENIIDESGMPKERFSAEFPKEGPSILRIQQVVRGDSAAYFCASSPRQGAENYGYTFGSGTRLTVV.